This TCR beta chain originates from a study of tumor-infiltrating lymphocytes in primary liver carcinoma. Researchers generated TCR beta cDNA from approximately 500 ng of total RNA, relying on a constant-region primer. Library construction for TCR beta comprised three nested multiplex PCR rounds performed with slightly modified ARM-PCR. Rounds one and two of PCR, each of 10 cycles, were primed with TRBV1-TRBV30 forward primers and a C-beta reverse primer. MiXCR, run by TCRdb on the multiplex PCR reads, gives a single entry per CDR3 protein. The sample consists of fewer than 350,000 distinct CDR3 sequences, approximately 64% of them appearing once. Unsorted whole blood supplied the RNA, and germline DNA was extracted too. V lost 0 bases, J lost 6 bases, and 5 bases stayed unmatched. This CDR3 is 15 amino acids long. Germline CDR1 reads SGDLS; CDR2 reads YYNGEE.

Sequenced: peripheral blood. This rearrangement joins TRBV9 to TRBJ2-7; 11 positions match TRBD2. The sequence came from a man aged 35 to 55 with primary liver carcinoma and hepatitis B virus infection. The CDR3 sequence: CASSVGTSGSSEQYF. CDR3 coding DNA: TGTGCCAGCAGCGTAGGTACTAGCGGGAGTTCCGAGCAGTACTTC.